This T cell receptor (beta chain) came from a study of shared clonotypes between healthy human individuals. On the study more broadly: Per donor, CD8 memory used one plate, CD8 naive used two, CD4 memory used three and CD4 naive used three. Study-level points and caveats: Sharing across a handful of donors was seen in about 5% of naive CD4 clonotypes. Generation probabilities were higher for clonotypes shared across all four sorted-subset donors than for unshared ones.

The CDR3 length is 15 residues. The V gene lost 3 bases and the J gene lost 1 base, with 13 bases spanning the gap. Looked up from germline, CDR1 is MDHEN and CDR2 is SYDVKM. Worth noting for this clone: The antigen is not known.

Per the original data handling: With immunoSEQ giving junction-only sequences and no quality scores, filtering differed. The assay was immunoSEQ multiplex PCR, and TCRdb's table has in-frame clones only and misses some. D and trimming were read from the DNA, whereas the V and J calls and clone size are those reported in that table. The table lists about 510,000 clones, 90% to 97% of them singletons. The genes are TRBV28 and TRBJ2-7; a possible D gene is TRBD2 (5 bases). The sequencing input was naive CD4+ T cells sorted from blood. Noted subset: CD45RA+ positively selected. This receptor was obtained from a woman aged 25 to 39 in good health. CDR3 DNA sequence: TGTGCCAGCAGTTTGGGTGACTATTCATCCTACGAGCAGTACTTC. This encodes CASSLGDYSSYEQYF. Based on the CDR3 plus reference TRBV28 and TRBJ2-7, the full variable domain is DVKVTQSSRYLVKRTGEKVFLECVQDMDHENMFWYRQDPGLGLRLIYFSYDVKMKEKGDIPEGYSVSREKKERFSLILESASTNQTSMYLCASSLGDYSSYEQYFGPGTRLTVT.